Listed below are T cell receptor beta chains from one sample, sequenced in a study of blood T cell repertoires in COVID-19. TCRdb's table, derived via immunoSEQ multiplex PCR, lists solely in-frame clones and lacks some. The sample yields 190,000 or so clones, 82% seen once. What was sequenced was PBMCs or T cells enriched from blood (not recorded which). The receptors originated from a man aged 40-50 years who had recovered from COVID-19. Both conserved end residues are part of each CDR3. D genes are given only for firm matches. Not all rows give a size; the values are once, few, many and, for expanded clones, a class.

>14|-|TRBJ1-5|-|TRBV7-2
CASSLTGFNQPQHF
TGTGCCAGCAGCCTCACAGGTTTTAATCAGCCCCAGCATTTT
>15|-|TRBJ1-2|-|TRBV4-1
CASSQEGQPNYGYTF
TGCGCCAGCAGCCAAGAGGGACAACCTAACTATGGCTACACCTTC
>15|-|TRBJ1-1|-|TRBV28
CASSYGGTQNTEAFF
TGTGCCAGCAGCTACGGGGGGACCCAGAACACTGAAGCTTTCTTT
>15|-|TRBJ2-4|-|TRBV6-5
CASGTPQGAKNIQYF
TGTGCCAGCGGGACTCCACAGGGGGCCAAAAACATTCAGTACTTC
>12|-|TRBJ2-2|-|TRBV6-5
CASFPGTGELFF
TGTGCCAGCTTTCCGGGCACCGGGGAGCTGTTTTTT
>15|-|TRBJ1-6|-|TRBV5-1
CASSLESGYNSPLHF
TGCGCCAGCAGCTTGGAATCGGGCTATAATTCACCCCTCCACTTT
>15|-|TRBJ1-2|TRBD1|TRBV28
CASSLNRGLVYGYTF
TGTGCCAGCAGTTTAAACAGGGGGCTCGTCTATGGCTACACCTTC
>17|-|TRBJ2-2|TRBD2|TRBV9
CASSVDLTSASLGELFF
TGTGCCAGCAGCGTAGATTTAACTAGCGCATCCCTGGGGGAGCTGTTTTTT
>12|-|TRBJ1-2|TRBD1|TRBV29-1
CSVGQGDYGYTF
TGCAGCGTTGGACAGGGTGACTATGGCTACACCTTC
>13|few|TRBJ1-6|-|TRBV11-2
CASSPGGNSPLHF
TGTGCCAGCAGCCCAGGAGGGAATTCACCCCTCCACTTT
>12|-|TRBJ1-2|-|TRBV28
CASSGAQYGYTF
TGTGCCAGCAGTGGAGCTCAGTATGGCTACACCTTC